The 10 T cell receptor beta chains below come from one sample, sequenced in a study of OX40 agonist ivuxolimab in advanced cancers. The protocol was immunoSEQ multiplex PCR, while the TCRdb copy is restricted to in-frame clones and leaves out a portion. The data show approximately 160,000 clones, with 90% to 95% seen just once and about 0.33% held by the top ten. The sample in question was CD4+ or CD8+ T cells sorted from blood, obtained in a trial of the OX40 agonist ivuxolimab. These receptors were collected from an adult with an advanced solid tumor such as melanoma, head and neck, liver or kidney cancer.

The chain has TRBV25-1 and TRBJ2-7, with 8 positions matching TRBD1. The CDR3 is made up of 14 amino acids. CDR1 is MGHDK, CDR2 SYGVNS, per germline. V was pared by 4 bases and J by 3 bases, with 5 bases of the junction left unmatched. This CDR3 reads CASSGTGGFYEQYF. The CDR3 DNA sequence: TGTGCCAGCAGTGGTACAGGGGGGTTCTACGAGCAGTACTTC.

The chain has TRBV7-2 and TRBJ2-4, with D possibly being TRBD1 or TRBD2 (5 bases each). Germline V gene sequence: CDR1 SGHTA, CDR2 FQGNSA. V lost 7 bases and J 0 bases, leaving 7 bases between the germline ends. The CDR3 covers 13 residues. DNA of the CDR3: TGTGCCAGCACGGGGCCAGCCAAAAACATTCAGTACTTC. Protein: CASTGPAKNIQYF.

The V and J genes are TRBV7-2 and TRBJ2-3, with D tentatively TRBD2 (5 bases). Trimming cost V 5 bases and J 2 bases, with 11 bases left between them. Germline-derived CDR1 and CDR2 are SGHTA and FQGNSA. The CDR3 sequence is 14 residues long. CDR3 sequence: CASSADWNTDTQYF. The DNA for the CDR3 is TGTGCCAGCAGCGCGGACTGGAACACAGATACGCAGTATTTT.

Here the CDR3 DNA reads TGTGCCAGCAGTCTGACAGGGACTAACTATGGCTACACCTTC. This sequence encodes CASSLTGTNYGYTF. The chain carries TRBV28 and TRBJ1-2, with 7 bases fitting TRBD1. Germline V gene lookup returns CDR1 MDHEN and CDR2 SYDVKM. Germline trimming cut 5 bases from V and 0 bases from J; bases unmatched to any gene: 3. There are 14 residues in the CDR3.

The chain uses TRBV28 and TRBJ1-1; no clear D gene. CDR1 is MDHEN and CDR2 is SYDVKM in the germline V gene. This CDR3 is built from 13 residues. Trimming cost V 6 bases and J 5 bases, with 13 bases left between them. For the CDR3, the DNA is TGTGCCAGCAGAGAACCTTTCCGTACTGAAGCTTTCTTT. This gives the protein CASREPFRTEAFF.

V gene TRBV6-5 combines with J gene TRBJ1-3; no firm D call. Germline CDR1 and CDR2: MNHEY and SVGAGI. The V end was cut by 2 bases, the J end by 7 bases, with 15 bases between. The CDR3 sequence is 15 residues long. This CDR3 reads CASSYNRRVGNTIYF. CDR3 sequence (DNA): TGTGCCAGCAGTTACAACCGGAGGGTAGGGAACACCATATATTTT.

Here the CDR3 DNA reads TGTGCCAGCACTATGGGGAGAGGAGCTTTCTTT. Protein sequence: CASTMGRGAFF. The rearrangement joins TRBV6-5 to TRBJ1-1; D gene unclear. Between the trimmed V and J ends, which lost 7 bases and 10 bases, there was a span of 13 bases. There are 11 residues in the CDR3. The germline CDR1 and CDR2 sequences are MNHEY and SVGAGI.

CDR3 residues: CASSLEPGLSYEQYF. The CDR3 DNA reads as TGTGCCAGCAGCTTAGAACCGGGGCTCTCCTACGAGCAGTACTTC. The chain has TRBV7-2 and TRBJ2-7; D is tentatively TRBD1 or TRBD2 (5 bases each). CDR3 length equals 15 residues. Germline loops: CDR1 SGHTA, CDR2 FQGNSA. Trimming removed 1 base at V and 0 bases at J, with 10 bases between. Filled out from reference TRBV7-2 and TRBJ2-7, the complete variable domain reads GAGVSQSPSNKVTEKGKDVELRCDPISGHTALYWYRQSLGQGLEFLIYFQGNSAPDKSGLPSDRFSAERTGGSVSTLTIQRTQQEDSAVYLCASSLEPGLSYEQYFGPGTRLTVT.

This chain uses TRBV7-6 with TRBJ2-2, with 9 bases that match TRBD1. Per the germline V gene, CDR1 is SGHVS and CDR2 is FNYEAQ. The CDR3 runs 17 residues. With 4 bases clipped from V and 7 bases from J, the junction kept 13 bases outside the gene matches. The DNA of the CDR3 is TGTGCCAGCAGCTCCAAACCTGGACAGGGGAGGATCGGGGAGCTGTTTTTT. It translates to CASSSKPGQGRIGELFF.

The genes are TRBV27 and TRBJ1-4; 8 bases are a match to TRBD1. The CDR3 has 15 residues. The V gene's germline CDR1 is MNHEY and CDR2 SMNVEV (reference sequence). The V and J ends lost 6 bases and 5 bases, in that order; junction bases with no gene match: 8. DNA for the CDR3: TGTGCCAGCAGCCGGAACAGGGGGAGAAATGAAAAACTGTTTTTT. It is translated as CASSRNRGRNEKLFF.